This TCR beta chain was observed in a study of blood T cells in healthy people across ages. Extraction yielded at least 5 micrograms of total RNA per sample. The CDR3 is 15 residues long. Trimming removed 6 bases at V and 6 bases at J, with 18 bases between. Germline V CDR1 and CDR2: SGHAT, FQNNGV. The use of a sample-barcoded 5' primer and a J-beta primer mix characterized a second PCR of about 7 to 12 cycles. TCRdb independently ran MiXCR on the 5' RACE reads; one entry per CDR3 protein. The data contain approximately 810,000 distinct CDR3 sequences, about 28% of them singletons. The chain joins TRBV11-2 to TRBJ1-5, with D perhaps matching TRBD1 (6 bases). The sample consisted of blood. This TCR was recovered from a woman over 75 in good health. In DNA, the CDR3 is TGTGCCAGCAGACCTGAAGACAGGCCTGGTCAGCCCCAGCATTTT. It specifies CASRPEDRPGQPQHF.